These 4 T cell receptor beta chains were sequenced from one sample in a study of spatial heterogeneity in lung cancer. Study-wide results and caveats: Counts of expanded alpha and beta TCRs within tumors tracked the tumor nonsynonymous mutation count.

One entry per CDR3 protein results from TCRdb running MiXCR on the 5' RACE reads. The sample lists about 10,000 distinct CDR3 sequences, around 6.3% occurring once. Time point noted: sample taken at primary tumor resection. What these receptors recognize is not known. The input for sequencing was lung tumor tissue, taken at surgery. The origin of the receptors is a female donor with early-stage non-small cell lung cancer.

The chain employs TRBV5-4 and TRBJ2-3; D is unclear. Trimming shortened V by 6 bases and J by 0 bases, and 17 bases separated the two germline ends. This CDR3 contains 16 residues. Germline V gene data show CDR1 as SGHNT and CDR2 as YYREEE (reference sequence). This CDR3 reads CASNAAKEMSTDTQYF. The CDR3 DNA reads TGTGCCAGCAACGCCGCTAAGGAAATGAGCACAGATACGCAGTATTTT.

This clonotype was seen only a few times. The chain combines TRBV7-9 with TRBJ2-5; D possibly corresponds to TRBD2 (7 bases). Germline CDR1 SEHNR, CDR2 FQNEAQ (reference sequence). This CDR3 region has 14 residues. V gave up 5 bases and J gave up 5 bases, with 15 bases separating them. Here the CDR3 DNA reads TGTGCCAGCAGCCCGGGGGCCGGGAGGGAGACCCAGTACTTC. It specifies CASSPGAGRETQYF.

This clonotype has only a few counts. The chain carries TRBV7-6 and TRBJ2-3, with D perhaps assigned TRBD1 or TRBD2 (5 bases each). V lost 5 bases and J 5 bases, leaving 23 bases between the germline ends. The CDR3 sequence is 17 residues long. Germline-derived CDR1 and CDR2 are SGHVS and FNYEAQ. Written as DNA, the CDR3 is TGTGCCAGCAGCCCCCCGGACCGGGGACCCCGGGTAGATACGCAGTATTTT. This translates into CASSPPDRGPRVDTQYF.

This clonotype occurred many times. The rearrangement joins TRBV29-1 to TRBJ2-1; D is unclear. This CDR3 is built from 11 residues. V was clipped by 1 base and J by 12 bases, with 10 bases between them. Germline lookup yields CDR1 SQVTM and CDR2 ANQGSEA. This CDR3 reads CSVEGGGRQFF. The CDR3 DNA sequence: TGCAGCGTTGAAGGGGGTGGGCGGCAGTTCTTC.